This T cell receptor (beta chain) was documented in a study of blood T cell repertoires in COVID-19. About the research overall: From T cells, B-cell-depleted T cells, or PBMCs came the material, which was cDNA or gDNA.

In the original analysis: Reference gene primer amplification gave estimated nucleated cell counts. Method: immunoSEQ multiplex PCR; TCRdb's copy keeps in-frame clones and lacks some. V, J and clone size derive from that table, while D and trimming were established from the DNA sequence. The sample records approximately 51,000 clones, roughly 84% being singletons. The CDR3 has 13 amino acids. V was trimmed by 3 bases and J by 11 bases, leaving 15 bases between them. Germline-derived CDR1 and CDR2 are KGHDR and SFDVKD. Sequencing was performed on peripheral blood. The V and J genes are TRBV24-1 and TRBJ1-2; D is perhaps TRBD1 (5 bases). The sequence derives from a man between 50 and 59 years old with active COVID-19. This CDR3 reads CATSDNKSGRYTF. DNA for the CDR3: TGTGCCACCAGTGATAACAAATCAGGGCGTTACACCTTC.